The next 11 T cell receptor beta chains were all read from a single sample in a study of CD8 T cells in ankylosing spondylitis. Whole-study results and caveats: What appeared characteristic of ankylosing spondylitis blood was a TCR beta motif of 7 or 8 highly homologous variants.

One entry per CDR3 protein, called by TCRdb with MiXCR from the 5' RACE reads. Among some 85,000 distinct CDR3 sequences, roughly 10% were seen once, and the ten largest hold approximately 30%. These receptors lack a known antigen. Sample: blood, either unsorted or a sorted T cell fraction (not recorded which). These receptors all come from a male donor with ankylosing spondylitis.

This clonotype was seen a handful of times. V gene TRBV30 combines with J gene TRBJ1-1; D remains ambiguous. The germline V and J ends were trimmed by 6 bases and 4 bases, with 15 bases remaining between them. Germline CDR1 reads GTSNPN; CDR2 reads SVGIG (reference sequence). The length of the CDR3 is 13 residues. DNA of the CDR3: TGTGCCTGCTGGAGTAGCCTTCGCACTGAAGCTTTCTTT. Its translation: CACWSSLRTEAFF.

This clonotype came up a few times. The V gene is TRBV24-1, the J gene TRBJ1-4; maybe TRBD1 (5 bases). Germline V lookup: CDR1 KGHDR, CDR2 SFDVKD. This CDR3 contains 14 residues. The ends were cut back, 3 bases at V and 8 bases at J, with 12 bases in the middle. This CDR3 is CATSDRRRGEKLFF. CDR3 coding DNA: TGTGCCACCAGTGATCGAAGACGGGGCGAAAAACTGTTTTTT.

V gene TRBV27 combines with J gene TRBJ2-1; D may correspond to TRBD1 or TRBD2 (6 bases each). Germline CDR1 reads MNHEY; CDR2 reads SMNVEV (reference sequence). V shed 2 bases and J shed 0 bases, with 11 bases lying between them. This CDR3 spans 16 amino acids. CDR3 protein: CASSLVADSSYNEQFF. Here the CDR3 DNA reads TGTGCCAGCAGTTTAGTAGCGGACAGCTCCTACAATGAGCAGTTCTTC.

The gene calls are TRBV27 and TRBJ2-7, with 9 bases matching TRBD2. Trimming at V came to 4 bases and at J to 2 bases, leaving 9 bases not matched to a gene. Germline V CDR1 and CDR2: MNHEY, SMNVEV (reference sequence). There are 16 residues in the CDR3. The CDR3 spells CASSSTLAGDPYEQYF. For the CDR3, the DNA is TGTGCCAGCAGTTCAACCTTAGCGGGAGATCCCTACGAGCAGTACTTC.

This clonotype came up many times. The chain links TRBV5-1 to TRBJ2-1; D perhaps matches TRBD1 (5 bases). V lost 0 bases to trimming and J lost 8 bases, with 9 bases between them. Per germline, CDR1 SGHRS and CDR2 YFSETQ. The CDR3 is made up of 13 amino acids. In nucleotides, the CDR3 is TGCGCCAGCAGCTTGGGCGGACAATATGAGCAGTTCTTC. Its protein is CASSLGGQYEQFF.

There are a few counts of this clonotype. The chain couples TRBV15 to TRBJ2-1, with D possibly TRBD2 on 6 matching bases. This CDR3 contains 13 residues. With 5 bases removed from V and 6 bases from J, the gap between germline ends came to 11 bases. Per germline, CDR1 LNHNV and CDR2 YYDKDF (reference sequence). CDR3 loop: CATSWGDFNEQFF. The CDR3 DNA reads as TGTGCCACCAGCTGGGGGGACTTCAATGAGCAGTTCTTC.

In this sample, this clonotype turned up many times. The V call is TRBV6-1, the J call TRBJ2-1; D might be TRBD2 (6 bases). The germline CDR1 and CDR2 sequences are MNHNS and SASEGT. This CDR3 spans 15 amino acids. The V and J ends lost 1 base and 1 base respectively, with 8 bases between them. The CDR3 reads CASSEGDWSYNEQFF. The CDR3, as DNA: TGTGCCAGCAGTGAAGGGGACTGGTCCTACAATGAGCAGTTCTTC.

The gene calls are TRBV6-6 and TRBJ2-7, with D possibly TRBD1 on 5 matching bases. Trimming removed 2 bases from V and 7 bases from J, with 9 bases in between. Germline loops: CDR1 MNHNY, CDR2 SVGAGI (reference sequence). There are 12 residues in the CDR3. The CDR3 reads CASSYQGGEQYV. Written as DNA, the CDR3 is TGTGCCAGCAGTTACCAGGGCGGAGAGCAGTACGTC.

This chain connects TRBV9 to TRBJ2-2, with D possibly matching TRBD1 (6 bases). V was clipped by 3 bases and J by 1 base, with 16 bases between them. The CDR3 covers 17 residues. Germline-derived CDR1 and CDR2 are SGDLS and YYNGEE. The CDR3 nucleotides are TGTGCCAGCAGCGCGAGGCTGACAGGATGGAACACCGGGGAGCTGTTTTTT. Protein: CASSARLTGWNTGELFF.

This clonotype was detected only a few times. The CDR3 protein is CASSFGTSQSPQYF. DNA for the CDR3: TGTGCCAGCAGCTTCGGGACTAGCCAGAGTCCCCAGTACTTC. V and J are TRBV13 and TRBJ2-5; 9 nucleotides match TRBD2. From germline, CDR1 is PRHDT and CDR2 FYEKMQ (reference sequence). V lost 3 bases, J lost 9 bases, and 8 bases stayed unmatched. The CDR3 loop spans 14 amino acids. The full variable domain, rest sourced from reference TRBV13 and TRBJ2-5, is AAGVIQSPRHLIKEKRETATLKCYPIPRHDTVYWYQQGPGQDPQFLISFYEKMQSDKGSIPDRFSAQQFSDYHSELNMSSLELGDSALYFCASSFGTSQSPQYFGPGTRLLVL.

This clonotype was counted between two and nine times. This sequence joins TRBV11-2 and TRBJ2-7, with unresolved D. V lost 1 base, J lost 7 bases, and 5 bases lay in between. Germline values: CDR1 SGHAT, CDR2 FQNNGV. CDR3 length equals 11 residues. This chain's CDR3 is CASSLAREQYV. The DNA of the CDR3 is TGTGCCAGCAGCTTAGCCCGGGAGCAGTACGTC.